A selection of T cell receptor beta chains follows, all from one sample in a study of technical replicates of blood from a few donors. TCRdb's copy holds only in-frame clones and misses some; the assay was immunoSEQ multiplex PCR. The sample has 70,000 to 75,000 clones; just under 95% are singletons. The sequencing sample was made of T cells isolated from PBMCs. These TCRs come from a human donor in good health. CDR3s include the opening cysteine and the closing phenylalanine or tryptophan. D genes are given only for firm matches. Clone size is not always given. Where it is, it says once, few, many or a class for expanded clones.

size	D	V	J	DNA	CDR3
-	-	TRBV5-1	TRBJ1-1	TGCGCCAGCAGCTTTGGTCTGAGCACTGAAGCTTTCTTT	CASSFGLSTEAFF
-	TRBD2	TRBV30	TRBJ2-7	TGTGCCTGGAGCACGCGGGGACTAGCCTACGAGCAGTACTTC	CAWSTRGLAYEQYF
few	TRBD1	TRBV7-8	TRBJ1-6	TGTGCCAGCAGCCATGCAACGGGGACAGTCTATTCACCCCTCCACTTT	CASSHATGTVYSPLHF
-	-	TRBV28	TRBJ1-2	TGTGCCAGCAGTTCCCTCCCCCCCGGGGGCTATGGCTACACCTTC	CASSSLPPGGYGYTF
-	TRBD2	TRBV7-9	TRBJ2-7	TGTGCCAGCAGCTTAGGGTCTAGCGGGGGCGACGAGCAGTACTTC	CASSLGSSGGDEQYF
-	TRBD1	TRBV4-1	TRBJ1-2	TGCGCCAGCAGCCTACAACAGGGGGCTAGGTATGGCTACACCTTC	CASSLQQGARYGYTF
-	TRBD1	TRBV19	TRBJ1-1	TGTGCCAGTAGTATCCGGACAGGGATGAACACTGAAGCTTTCTTT	CASSIRTGMNTEAFF
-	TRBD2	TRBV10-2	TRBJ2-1	TGCGCCAGCAGTGAGGATCTAGCGGGCCTAGCTATCGATGAGCAGTTCTTC	CASSEDLAGLAIDEQFF
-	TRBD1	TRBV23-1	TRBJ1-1	TGCGCCAGCAGTCGCCCGGGACAGGGGGCCAGTGAGGACACTGAAGCTTTCTTT	CASSRPGQGASEDTEAFF
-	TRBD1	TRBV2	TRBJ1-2	TGTGCCATGCAGCCCTTGGGACAGGGTGATGGCTACACCTTC	CAMQPLGQGDGYTF
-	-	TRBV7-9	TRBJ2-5	TGTGCCAGCAGCTTAGTTGTGGGGGCAGAGACCCAGTACTTC	CASSLVVGAETQYF
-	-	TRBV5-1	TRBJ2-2	TGCGCCAGCAGCTTGGGCGTGCGGTTCTCCCCCGGGGAGCTGTTTTTT	CASSLGVRFSPGELFF
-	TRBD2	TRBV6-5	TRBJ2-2	TGTGCCAGCAGTCTAGCGGGGGTTCTAACCGGGGAGCTGTTTTTT	CASSLAGVLTGELFF
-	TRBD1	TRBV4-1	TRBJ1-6	TGCGCCAGCAGACCCGGACAGGCAAGCTCCTATAATTCACCCCTCCACTTT	CASRPGQASSYNSPLHF
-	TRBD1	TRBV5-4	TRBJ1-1	TGTGCCAGCAGCTCGGGACAGGCGAGCCGATATAGTGAAGCTTTCTTT	CASSSGQASRYSEAFF
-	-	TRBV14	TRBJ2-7	TGTGCCAGCAGCCACCTAGGCTACGAGCAGTACTTC	CASSHLGYEQYF
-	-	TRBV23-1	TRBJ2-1	TGCGCCAGCAGTCTCCCGGGGATGGCTGAGCAGTTCTTC	CASSLPGMAEQFF
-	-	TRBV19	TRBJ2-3	TGTGCCAGTAGTATTAGCGGTCTGCAAGATACGCAGTATTTT	CASSISGLQDTQYF
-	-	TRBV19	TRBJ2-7	TGTGCCAGTAGTATCAGCGGGTCCACCTACGAGCAGTACTTC	CASSISGSTYEQYF
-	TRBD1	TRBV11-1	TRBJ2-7	TGTGCCAGCAGCACGGGACAGTCCTACGAGCAGTACTTC	CASSTGQSYEQYF
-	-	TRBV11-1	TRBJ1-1	TGTGCCAGCAGGAGACAGGTGAACACTGAAGCTTTCTTT	CASRRQVNTEAFF
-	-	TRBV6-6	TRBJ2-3	-	CASSSSTGIEDTQYF
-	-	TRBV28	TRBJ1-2	TGTGCCAGCAGTTTGTCGACCGGGGGCTATGGCTACACCTTC	CASSLSTGGYGYTF
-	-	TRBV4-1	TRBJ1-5	TGCGCCAGCAGCCAAGCAGGGGGCAATCAGCCCCAGCATTTT	CASSQAGGNQPQHF
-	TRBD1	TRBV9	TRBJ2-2	TGTGCCAGCAGCGGGACAGGGATAGCCGGGGAGCTGTTTTTT	CASSGTGIAGELFF
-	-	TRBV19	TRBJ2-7	TGTGCCAGTAGTATTCAGGCAGGCTACGAGCAGTACTTC	CASSIQAGYEQYF
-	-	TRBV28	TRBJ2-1	TGTGCCAGCAGTTTATATGGGACATGGGGAGACAATGAGCAGTTCTTC	CASSLYGTWGDNEQFF
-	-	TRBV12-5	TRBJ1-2	TGTGCTAGTGGTTTGGTACTAACCGGAACGAGGACTGCAGACTATGGCTACACCTTC	CASGLVLTGTRTADYGYTF
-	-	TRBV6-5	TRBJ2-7	TGTGCCAGCAGCCGAGATATCCCTGGCGAGCAGTACTTC	CASSRDIPGEQYF